This entry describes one T cell receptor beta chain. Its antigen is undetermined. The trim removed 6 bases at V and 2 bases at J, leaving 6 bases unmatched. Germline assignment: CDR1 SGHTA and CDR2 FQGNSA. This CDR3 spans 14 amino acids. The data derive from a study of Graves' ophthalmopathy and Graves' hyperthyroidism. The study, taken as a whole, reports: The 13-signature model separated ophthalmopathy from stable hyperthyroidism at almost 90% sensitivity and roughly 81% specificity.

The authors amplified TCR beta CDR3 regions, and they did so from RNA transcripts for repertoire sequencing. HTBI primers were used in a first-round RT-PCR, which preceded a second-round multiplex PCR. TCRdb called the multiplex PCR reads again in MiXCR, with one record for every CDR3 protein. The sample shows around 520,000 distinct CDR3 sequences, roughly 40% of them seen only once. The chain uses TRBV7-2 and TRBJ2-5; 7 positions agree with TRBD1. The specimen was peripheral blood or thyroid tissue (not recorded which). This sequence originates from an adult man with Graves' hyperthyroidism. DNA for the CDR3: TGTGCCAGCAGTTCCGACAGGGAGCAAGAGACCCAGTACTTC. It translates to CASSSDREQETQYF.